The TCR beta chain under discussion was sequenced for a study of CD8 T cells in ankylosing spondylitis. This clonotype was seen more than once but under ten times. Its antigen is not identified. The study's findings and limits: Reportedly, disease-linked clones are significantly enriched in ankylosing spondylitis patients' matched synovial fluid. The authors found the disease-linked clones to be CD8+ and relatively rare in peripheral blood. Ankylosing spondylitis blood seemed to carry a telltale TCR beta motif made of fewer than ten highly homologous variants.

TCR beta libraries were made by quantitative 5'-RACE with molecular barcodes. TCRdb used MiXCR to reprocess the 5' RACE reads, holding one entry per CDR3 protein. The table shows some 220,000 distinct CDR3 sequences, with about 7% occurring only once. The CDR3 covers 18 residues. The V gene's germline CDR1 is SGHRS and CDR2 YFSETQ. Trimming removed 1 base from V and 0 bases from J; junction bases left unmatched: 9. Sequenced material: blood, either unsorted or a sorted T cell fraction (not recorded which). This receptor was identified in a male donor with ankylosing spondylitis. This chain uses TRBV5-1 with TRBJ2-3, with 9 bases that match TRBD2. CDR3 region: CASSLTASGVVSTDTQYF. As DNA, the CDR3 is TGCGCCAGCAGCTTGACGGCTAGCGGGGTGGTTAGCACAGATACGCAGTATTTT.